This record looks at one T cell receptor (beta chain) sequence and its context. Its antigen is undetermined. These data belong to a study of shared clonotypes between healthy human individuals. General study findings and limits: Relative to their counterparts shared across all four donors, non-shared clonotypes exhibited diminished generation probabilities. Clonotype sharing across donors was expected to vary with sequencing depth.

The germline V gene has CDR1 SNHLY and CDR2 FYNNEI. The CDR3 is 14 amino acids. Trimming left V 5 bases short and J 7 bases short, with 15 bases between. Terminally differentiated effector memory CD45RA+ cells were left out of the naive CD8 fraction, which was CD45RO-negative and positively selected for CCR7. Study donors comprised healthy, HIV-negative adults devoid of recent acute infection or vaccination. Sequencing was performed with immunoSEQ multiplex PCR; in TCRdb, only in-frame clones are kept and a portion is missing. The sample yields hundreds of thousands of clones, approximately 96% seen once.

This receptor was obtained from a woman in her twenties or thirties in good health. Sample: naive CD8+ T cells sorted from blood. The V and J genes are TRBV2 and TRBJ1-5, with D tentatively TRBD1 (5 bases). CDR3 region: CASSSVEGQQPQHF. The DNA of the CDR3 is TGTGCCAGCAGTTCCGTAGAGGGGCAGCAGCCCCAGCATTTT.